This TCR beta chain was found in a study of cytomegalovirus exposure and HLA in healthy donors. Broader study findings: Sequencing depth roughly uniform across donors was assumed in presence/absence analyses. A later analysis found that most CMV-associated TCR beta chains appeared HLA-restricted. Some V segments (TRBV6-2 and TRBV6-3 among them) were excluded as indistinguishable. Cytomegalovirus association was assigned to some 160 TCR beta chains.

On this clone itself: Its cognate antigen is unknown.

CDR1 is SGHVS, CDR2 FQNEAQ, per germline. Losses at the gene ends were 5 bases for V and 4 bases for J; bases not matched to a gene: 6. The CDR3 length is 14 residues. This PCR relied on a set of 60 Vbeta primers and 13 Jbeta primers. Clones were read by immunoSEQ multiplex PCR, and TCRdb kept only the in-frame ones, dropping some. The table records roughly 140,000 clones, 82% of them present only once. The origin of this receptor is a male donor in good health and CMV-seronegative. The V and J genes are TRBV7-8 and TRBJ1-2, with 8 bases identical to TRBD1. Sequenced input: PBMCs. The CDR3 sequence is CASSIQGAGYGYTF. The CDR3, as DNA: TGTGCCAGCAGCATCCAGGGGGCAGGCTATGGCTACACCTTC.